The next 12 T cell receptor beta chains were all read from a single sample in a study of blood T cells in healthy people across ages. A second PCR, run for about 6 to 11 cycles, used a sample-barcoded 5' primer plus a J-beta primer mix. Each CDR3 protein gets one entry after TCRdb re-called the 5' RACE reads with MiXCR. This sample yields roughly 1,000,000 distinct CDR3 sequences, of which 20% to 25% are seen a single time; around 0.75% belongs to the top ten. These data are also associated with another study on T cells of mothers and their children.

The sample was blood. These receptors all come from a girl aged 2 to 10 in good health.

V is TRBV7-2 and J is TRBJ1-4; D possibly corresponds to TRBD1 (5 bases). Germline V gene sequence: CDR1 SGHTA, CDR2 FQGNSA. Deletions cut 4 bases from V and 7 bases from J, with 16 bases between. The CDR3 has 15 residues. CDR3 region: CASSSGGSVGEKLFF. The CDR3 nucleotides read TGTGCCAGCAGCTCCGGGGGGAGCGTTGGTGAAAAACTGTTTTTT.

This clonotype was counted a few times. The J gene is TRBJ2-3, the V gene TRBV4-2, with 9 bases aligning to TRBD2. The CDR3 runs 20 residues. Germline V gene lookup returns CDR1 LGHNA and CDR2 YNFKEQ. V shed 0 bases and J 6 bases; nucleotides not matched to a gene: 19. The CDR3 spells CASSQDGLFALAGPIDTQYF. For the CDR3, the DNA is TGTGCCAGCAGCCAAGATGGTCTCTTTGCGCTAGCGGGGCCCATCGATACGCAGTATTTT.

This clonotype was seen more than once but under ten times. The chain employs TRBV12-3 or TRBV12-4 and TRBJ2-7; D tentatively reads TRBD1 or TRBD2 (5 bases each). There are 14 residues in the CDR3. V lost 5 bases, J lost 2 bases, and 13 bases lay in between. The CDR3 nucleotides read TGTGCCAGCAGTCCCCAGCTGGGGGCCTACGAGCAGTACTTC. This sequence encodes CASSPQLGAYEQYF.

The J gene is TRBJ2-3, the V gene TRBV12-3 or TRBV12-4; no firm D call. This CDR3 comprises 12 residues. Deletions cut 2 bases from V and 7 bases from J, with 7 bases between. This CDR3 reads CASSLFPNTQYF. CDR3 DNA: TGTGCCAGCAGTTTATTTCCCAATACGCAGTATTTT.

This rearrangement joins TRBV12-5 to TRBJ2-4; no definite D call. V lost 2 bases to trimming and J lost 0 bases, with 11 bases between them. The CDR3 loop spans 16 amino acids. CDR1 is LGHNT and CDR2 is FRNRAP in the germline V gene. Here the CDR3 reads CASGLTLELAKNIQYF. CDR3 in DNA: TGTGCTAGTGGTTTGACCTTAGAATTAGCCAAAAACATTCAGTACTTC.

This clonotype was observed a few times. The chain links TRBV28 to TRBJ2-4; TRBD2 agrees at 8 bases. Trimming took 3 bases from V and 9 from J; bases not matched to a gene: 10. Per germline, CDR1 MDHEN and CDR2 SYDVKM. The CDR3 totals 15 residues. The CDR3 sequence is CASSFGGGLRGIQYF. CDR3 bases: TGTGCCAGCAGTTTTGGCGGGGGGCTTAGGGGCATTCAGTACTTC.

This sequence joins TRBV12-3 or TRBV12-4 and TRBJ2-5, with 12 bases that match TRBD2. Trimming took 4 bases from V and 3 from J; bases not matched to a gene: 6. There are 16 residues in the CDR3. Here the CDR3 DNA reads TGTGCCAGCAGTTCCTTGACTAGCGGGGGAAAAGAGACCCAGTACTTC. As protein: CASSSLTSGGKETQYF.

This sequence joins TRBV28 and TRBJ2-4; possible D gene TRBD2, 5 bases. Per germline, CDR1 MDHEN and CDR2 SYDVKM. The CDR3 spans 13 residues. CDR3 sequence (DNA): TGTGCGGGGAGCGGTTCCCTGGGAAACATTCAGTACTTC. Encoded protein: CAGSGSLGNIQYF.

The chain couples TRBV6-2 or TRBV6-3 to TRBJ2-5, with TRBD2 matching 9 bases. CDR1 is MNHEY, CDR2 SVGEGT, per germline. The CDR3 sequence is 13 residues long. V shed 7 bases and J 5 bases; nucleotides not matched to a gene: 5. CDR3 coding DNA: TGTGCCAGCACGGGGACTAGCAGGGAGACCCAGTACTTC. It translates to CASTGTSRETQYF.

This clonotype was observed many times. The chain carries TRBV11-1 and TRBJ2-5; tentatively, D is TRBD1 (5 bases). The CDR3 is 14 residues long. V lost 4 bases and J lost 2, with 11 bases in between. CDR1 is SGHAT and CDR2 is FQDESV in the germline V gene (reference sequence). The CDR3 region is CASSYWSGQETQYF. The CDR3 nucleotides are TGTGCCAGCAGCTATTGGTCAGGGCAAGAGACCCAGTACTTC.

This sequence joins TRBV19 and TRBJ2-5; possibly TRBD1 or TRBD2 for D (6 bases each). The J call could be wrong; TRBJ2-7 is a better fit for the DNA end. This CDR3 has 15 residues. Germline CDR1 reads LNHDA; CDR2 reads SQIVND (reference sequence). Here the CDR3 reads CASNLKGGAFDEQYF. DNA for the CDR3: TGTGCCAGTAACTTAAAGGGGGGCGCCTTCGACGAGCAGTACTTC.

There are a few counts of this clonotype. The V and J genes are TRBV27 and TRBJ2-5; the D gene could be TRBD1 or TRBD2 (5 bases each). Germline CDR1 and CDR2: MNHEY and SMNVEV (reference sequence). CDR3 length: 14 residues. The germline V and J ends were trimmed by 5 bases and 5 bases, with 15 bases remaining between them. The CDR3 region has the DNA TGTGCCAGCAGTCCTCGAGGGGCCTGGGAGACCCAGTACTTC. Protein: CASSPRGAWETQYF.